The 32 T cell receptor beta chains in this list originate from one sample, sequenced in a study of blood T cell repertoires in COVID-19. Only in-frame clones appear in the TCRdb table, and some are missing; sequencing was by immunoSEQ multiplex PCR. The repertoire consists of some 57,000 clones, with more than 90% occurring once and the leading ten covering 5% to 6%. The specimen was peripheral blood. These receptors originate from a human donor in a cohort sampled during active COVID-19.

The rearrangement uses TRBV4-1 and TRBJ2-7; 14 positions agree with TRBD2. V shed 5 bases, J shed 4 bases, and the junction held 10 bases outside the gene matches. There are 17 residues in the CDR3. From germline, CDR1 is MGHRA and CDR2 YSYEKL. The CDR3 region has the DNA TGCGCCAGCAGCTCATCCGTCGGACTAGCGGGAGGATACGAGCAGTACTTC. Its translation: CASSSSVGLAGGYEQYF.

This chain connects TRBV3-1 (or the pseudogene TRBV3-2) to TRBJ1-2; 8 nucleotides match TRBD1. Germline V CDR1 and CDR2: LGHDT, YNNKEL (reference sequence). The junction had 2 bases not matched to a gene; V was cut back by 3 bases and J by 5 bases. This CDR3 spans 13 amino acids. The CDR3 DNA reads as TGTGCCAGCAGCCACGGACAGGGTTATGGCTACACCTTC. Its translation is CASSHGQGYGYTF.

J is TRBJ2-1 and V is TRBV30; D may be TRBD1 (5 bases). CDR1 and CDR2 (germline): GTSNPN, SVGIG (reference sequence). The ends were cut back, 3 bases at V and 10 bases at J, with 10 bases in the middle. The CDR3 consists of 11 residues. The CDR3 spells CAWSAGREQFF. CDR3 nucleotides: TGTGCCTGGAGCGCAGGGCGAGAGCAGTTCTTC.

The chain combines TRBV19 with TRBJ1-1; D may be TRBD1 (5 bases). Trimming left V 4 bases short and J 1 base short, with 10 bases between. The length of the CDR3 is 14 residues. CDR1 and CDR2 (germline): LNHDA, SQIVND (reference sequence). In DNA form, the CDR3 reads TGTGCCAGTAGTACCCCAGGGCCGAACACTGAAGCTTTCTTT. Amino acids: CASSTPGPNTEAFF.

This clone has a single count. The chain recombines TRBV4-2 with TRBJ2-3; maybe TRBD2 (7 bases). CDR1 and CDR2 (germline): LGHNA, YNFKEQ. Trimming cost V 6 bases and J 1 base, with 14 bases left between them. The CDR3 is made up of 15 amino acids. CDR3 nucleotide sequence: TGTGCCAGCAGTCCCGCCGGGGGGCGCACAGATACGCAGTATTTT. It translates to CASSPAGGRTDTQYF.

A few counts support this clone. This chain links TRBV3-1 (or the pseudogene TRBV3-2) with TRBJ1-5; 8 bases match TRBD1. J lost 6 bases, V lost 1 base, and 5 bases had no gene match. Germline CDR1 reads LGHDT; CDR2 reads YNNKEL (reference sequence). This CDR3 is built from 15 residues. CDR3 sequence (DNA): TGTGCCAGCAGCCAAGCAGGGGGCGCGTCTCAGCCCCAGCATTTT. Amino acid sequence: CASSQAGGASQPQHF.

The chain carries TRBV7-2 and TRBJ2-3, with 8 bases fitting TRBD2. Germline assignment: CDR1 SGHTA and CDR2 FQGNSA. With 4 bases clipped from V and 2 bases from J, the junction kept 11 bases outside the gene matches. This CDR3 has 17 residues. The CDR3 here is CASSSPTAGGTTDTQYF. CDR3 bases: TGTGCCAGCAGCTCCCCCACGGCGGGGGGAACCACAGATACGCAGTATTTT. Together with reference TRBV7-2 and TRBJ2-3, the CDR3 gives the full variable domain: GAGVSQSPSNKVTEKGKDVELRCDPISGHTALYWYRQSLGQGLEFLIYFQGNSAPDKSGLPSDRFSAERTGGSVSTLTIQRTQQEDSAVYLCASSSPTAGGTTDTQYFGPGTRLTVL.

V gene TRBV9 combines with J gene TRBJ1-1; D ambiguous. The CDR3 runs 15 residues. The V gene lost 0 bases and the J gene lost 6 bases, with 15 bases spanning the gap. Germline CDR1 SGDLS, CDR2 YYNGEE. The CDR3 loop is CASSVGVTGSAEAFF. CDR3 DNA: TGTGCCAGCAGCGTAGGAGTAACGGGGTCCGCTGAAGCTTTCTTT.

V usage is TRBV19 and J usage is TRBJ1-1; D is undetermined. CDR1 and CDR2 from the germline V gene are LNHDA and SQIVND (reference sequence). Trimming took off 2 bases at V and 0 bases at J, with 4 bases between the two ends. This CDR3 is built from 13 residues. CDR3 nucleotide sequence: TGTGCCAGTAGTATACATGTGAACACTGAAGCTTTCTTT. Translated: CASSIHVNTEAFF.

This chain uses TRBV6-2 or TRBV6-3 with TRBJ1-4; 9 bases agree with TRBD1. V lost 5 bases and J lost 8; bases outside the gene matches: 3. The CDR3 extends over 13 amino acids. CDR1 and CDR2 (germline): MNHEY, SVGEGT. The CDR3 DNA sequence: TGTGCCAGCAGTGCGACAGGGGGAGAAAAACTGTTTTTT. Protein product: CASSATGGEKLFF.

The gene calls are TRBV11-2 and TRBJ2-1; 10 nucleotides match TRBD2. This CDR3 region has 16 residues. Germline assignment: CDR1 SGHAT and CDR2 FQNNGV. The V and J ends lost 5 bases and 5 bases, in that order; junction bases with no gene match: 9. The CDR3 loop reads CASSPRTSGTDNEQFF. DNA for the CDR3: TGTGCCAGCAGCCCCCGGACTAGCGGAACAGACAATGAGCAGTTCTTC.

In its sample, this clone was seen once. Other DNA sequences within the sample encode an identical CDR3. The chain links TRBV20-1 to TRBJ2-7, with 8 bases that match TRBD2. The CDR3 is 14 amino acids. In germline, CDR1 is DFQATT, CDR2 SNEGSKA (reference sequence). The ends lost 3 bases at V and 1 base at J; junction bases unmatched: 5. The CDR3 loop is CSASKGLGSYEQYF. For the CDR3, the DNA is TGCAGTGCTAGTAAGGGACTAGGATCCTACGAGCAGTACTTC.

This clone was counted a single time. The chain is built from TRBV10-3 and TRBJ2-1; 12 bases fit TRBD2. The length of the CDR3 is 16 residues. Germline-derived CDR1 and CDR2 are ENHRY and SYGVKD. Losses at the gene ends were 2 bases for V and 6 bases for J; bases not matched to a gene: 5. The CDR3 region is CAISEAGTSGSNEQFF. Written as DNA, the CDR3 is TGTGCCATCAGTGAGGCCGGGACTAGCGGGTCCAATGAGCAGTTCTTC.

In this sample, this clone turned up a few times. The J gene is TRBJ2-7, the V gene TRBV7-9, with 8 bases lining up with TRBD1. The CDR3 loop spans 16 amino acids. The junction had 6 bases not matched to a gene; V was cut back by 1 base and J by 1 base. From germline, CDR1 is SEHNR and CDR2 FQNEAQ (reference sequence). The CDR3 DNA follows: TGTGCCAGCAGCTTAGGCAGGGACAGGCCTTCCTACGAGCAGTACTTC. Protein product: CASSLGRDRPSYEQYF.

The rearrangement links TRBV6-5 to TRBJ1-1, with 8 bases that match TRBD1. CDR1 is MNHEY and CDR2 is SVGAGI in the germline V gene. CDR3 length: 12 amino acids. Germline trimming cut 4 bases from V and 11 bases from J; bases unmatched to any gene: 6. The chain's CDR3 is CASSLDRAAAFF. The DNA for the CDR3 is TGTGCCAGCAGTTTGGACAGGGCAGCTGCTTTCTTT.

This chain connects TRBV3-1 (or the pseudogene TRBV3-2) to TRBJ1-4, with D unclear. The CDR3 runs to 16 residues. CDR1 and CDR2 from the germline V gene are LGHDT and YNNKEL (reference sequence). V was shortened by 0 bases and J by 4 bases, with 12 bases between the two germline ends. The CDR3 region is CASSQDSPRINEKLFF. CDR3 DNA sequence: TGTGCCAGCAGCCAAGATTCCCCCAGGATTAATGAAAAACTGTTTTTT.

The table lists this clone with a few counts. The chain carries TRBV7-3 and TRBJ2-1; 9 bases are a match to TRBD2. Losses at the gene ends were 2 bases for V and 5 bases for J; bases not matched to a gene: 7. Per the germline V gene, CDR1 is SGHTA and CDR2 is FQGTGA. This CDR3 spans 16 amino acids. This chain's CDR3 is CASSLEPSGTNNEQFF. In DNA, the CDR3 is TGTGCCAGCAGCTTAGAACCTAGCGGGACCAACAATGAGCAGTTCTTC.

The chain combines TRBV7-9 with TRBJ2-2, with D perhaps matching TRBD2 (5 bases). The V and J ends lost 11 bases and 0 bases respectively, with 13 bases between them. Germline CDR1 is SEHNR and CDR2 is FQNEAQ (reference sequence). The CDR3 sequence is 14 residues long. The CDR3 DNA reads as TGTGCCGCTAGGGAGATCGCGAACACCGGGGAGCTGTTTTTT. Amino acid sequence: CAAREIANTGELFF.

The rearrangement joins TRBV7-2 to TRBJ1-2; 11 bases line up with TRBD1. CDR3 size: 15 residues. Germline trimming cut 11 bases from V and 0 bases from J; bases unmatched to any gene: 8. CDR1 SGHTA and CDR2 FQGNSA come from the germline V gene. The CDR3 spells CAEAGTGGANYGYTF. CDR3 coding DNA: TGTGCCGAAGCCGGGACAGGGGGAGCTAACTATGGCTACACCTTC.

This clone was counted between two and nine times. J is TRBJ1-6 and V is TRBV7-9; 7 nucleotides agree with TRBD1. The germline gives CDR1 SEHNR, CDR2 FQNEAQ (reference sequence). This CDR3 spans 14 amino acids. V trimming: 4 bases; J trimming: 8 bases; junction bases outside the gene matches: 5. The CDR3 sequence is CASSSGQPYSPLHF. The CDR3 bases are TGTGCCAGCAGCTCGGGACAGCCCTATTCACCCCTCCACTTT.

The CDR3 nucleotides read TGTGCCAGCCGGGGTCGGGACAGGCACAATCAGCCCCAGCATTTT. As protein: CASRGRDRHNQPQHF. The chain joins TRBV28 to TRBJ1-5; TRBD1 agrees at 8 bases. Germline V CDR1 and CDR2: MDHEN, SYDVKM. V shed 8 bases and J 3 bases; nucleotides not matched to a gene: 9. The CDR3 extends over 15 amino acids.

This sequence joins TRBV6-5 and TRBJ2-2; 9 bases are shared with TRBD2. The ends lost 4 bases at V and 7 bases at J; junction bases unmatched: 7. The CDR3 is 15 residues long. Germline lookup yields CDR1 MNHEY and CDR2 SVGAGI. The chain's CDR3 is CASSWSGGFNGELFF. In DNA form, the CDR3 reads TGTGCCAGCAGTTGGAGCGGGGGGTTTAACGGGGAGCTGTTTTTT.

The gene calls are TRBV27 and TRBJ1-1; D is undetermined. Per the germline V gene, CDR1 is MNHEY and CDR2 is SMNVEV (reference sequence). The CDR3 sequence is 14 residues long. With 7 bases removed from V and 1 base from J, the gap between germline ends came to 13 bases. The CDR3 coding sequence is TGTGCCAGCACTCCCCTTGCAGAGAACACTGAAGCTTTCTTT. Its protein is CASTPLAENTEAFF.

V and J are TRBV28 and TRBJ1-1, with 8 bases aligning to TRBD1. Trimming cost V 5 bases and J 4 bases; bases outside gene matches: 9. CDR3 length: 15 residues. CDR1 is MDHEN, CDR2 SYDVKM, per germline. The CDR3 loop is CASSPGGKGSTEAFF. CDR3 DNA sequence: TGTGCCAGCAGTCCAGGGGGCAAGGGGAGCACTGAAGCTTTCTTT.

The chain is built from TRBV7-3 and TRBJ2-7; 7 bases agree with TRBD2. The length of the CDR3 is 13 residues. CDR1 is SGHTA, CDR2 FQGTGA, per germline. V was pared by 5 bases and J by 6 bases, with 7 bases of the junction left unmatched. The CDR3 sequence is CASSPKAGFEQYF. In nucleotides, the CDR3 is TGTGCCAGCAGCCCAAAAGCGGGATTCGAGCAGTACTTC.

The V gene is TRBV5-4, the J gene TRBJ2-1, with 7 positions matching TRBD1. CDR3 size: 15 residues. The trim removed 0 bases at V and 2 bases at J, leaving 2 bases unmatched. Germline V gene data show CDR1 as SGHNT and CDR2 as YYREEE (reference sequence). The CDR3 loop is CASSLGQGPYNEQFF. CDR3 nucleotides: TGTGCCAGCAGCTTGGGACAGGGCCCCTACAATGAGCAGTTCTTC.

This rearrangement joins TRBV6-2 or TRBV6-3 to TRBJ2-7; tentatively, D is TRBD2 (6 bases). With 2 bases removed from V and 4 bases from J, the gap between germline ends came to 12 bases. The CDR3 sequence is 14 residues long. Germline CDR1 and CDR2: MNHEY and SVGEGT. The CDR3 DNA reads as TGTGCCAGCAGTTACGGGGGAGGTGCGTACGAGCAGTACTTC. Its protein product is CASSYGGGAYEQYF.

The sample holds one count of this clone. The V and J genes are TRBV6-2 or TRBV6-3 and TRBJ2-1; 14 nucleotides align to TRBD2. Per germline, CDR1 MNHEY and CDR2 SVGEGT. The length of the CDR3 is 20 residues. V gave up 4 bases and J gave up 0 bases; unmatched junction bases: 11. Written as DNA, the CDR3 is TGTGCCAGCAGTTGGGCCGTGACTAGCGGGAGGGATCTCTCCTACAATGAGCAGTTCTTC. This sequence encodes CASSWAVTSGRDLSYNEQFF.

The chain recombines TRBV11-2 with TRBJ2-7, with D hard to call. The CDR3 is 12 amino acids. Germline V gives CDR1 SGHAT, CDR2 FQNNGV. The V end lost 5 bases, the J end lost 1 base, and 6 bases lay between the germline ends. The CDR3 sequence: CASSPSSYEQYF. The CDR3 DNA follows: TGTGCCAGCAGCCCCTCGTCCTACGAGCAGTACTTC.

This chain links TRBV30 with TRBJ2-5, with TRBD2 as a possible D gene (6 bases). V was shortened by 3 bases and J by 5 bases, with 7 bases between the two germline ends. The CDR3 loop spans 11 amino acids. From germline, CDR1 is GTSNPN and CDR2 SVGIG (reference sequence). CDR3 bases: TGTGCCTGGAGCGGGGGTGAGACCCAGTACTTC. Protein: CAWSGGETQYF.

CDR3 bases: TGTGCCAGCAGCTTAACCAGACAGAGTTTTATCGGCTACACCTTC. It translates to CASSLTRQSFIGYTF. The rearrangement links TRBV7-8 to TRBJ1-2; perhaps TRBD1 as D (5 bases). Trimming took 2 bases from V and 8 from J, leaving 18 bases between them. Germline lookup yields CDR1 SGHVS and CDR2 FQNEAQ. The CDR3 spans 15 residues. Full variable domain (remainder filled in from reference TRBV7-8 and TRBJ1-2): GAGVSQSPRYKVAKRGQDVALRCDPISGHVSLFWYQQALGQGPEFLTYFQNEAQLDKSGLPSDRFFAERPEGSVSTLKIQRTQQEDSAVYLCASSLTRQSFIGYTFGSGTRLTVV.

The chain is built from TRBV6-5 and TRBJ2-7; TRBD1 agrees at 10 bases. This CDR3 has 16 residues. In germline, CDR1 is MNHEY, CDR2 SVGAGI. V trimming: 4 bases; J trimming: 5 bases; junction bases outside the gene matches: 11. The DNA of the CDR3 is TGTGCCAGCAGTTCGGCCCCCGGGACAGGGGCCAACGAGCAGTACTTC. It encodes CASSSAPGTGANEQYF.